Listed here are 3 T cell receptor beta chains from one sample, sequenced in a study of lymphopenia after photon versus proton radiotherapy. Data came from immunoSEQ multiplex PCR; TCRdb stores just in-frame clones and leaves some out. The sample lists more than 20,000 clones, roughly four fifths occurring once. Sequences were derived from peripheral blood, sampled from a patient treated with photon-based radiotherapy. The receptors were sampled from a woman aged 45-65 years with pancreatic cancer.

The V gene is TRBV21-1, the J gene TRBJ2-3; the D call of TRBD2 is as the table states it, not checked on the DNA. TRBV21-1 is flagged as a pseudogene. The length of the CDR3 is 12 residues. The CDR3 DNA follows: TGTGCCAGCAGCAATAAATCTGCGGGAGTTAGTTTT. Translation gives CASSNKSAGVSF.

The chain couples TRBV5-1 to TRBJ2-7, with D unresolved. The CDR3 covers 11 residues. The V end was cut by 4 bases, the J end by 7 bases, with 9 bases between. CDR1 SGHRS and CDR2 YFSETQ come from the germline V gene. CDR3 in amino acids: CASSTLGEQYF. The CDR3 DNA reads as TGCGCCAGCAGCACCTTGGGGGAGCAGTACTTC. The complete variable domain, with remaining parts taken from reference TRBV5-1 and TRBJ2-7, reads KAGVTQTPRYLIKTRGQQVTLSCSPISGHRSVSWYQQTPGQGLQFLFEYFSETQRNKGNFPGRFSGRQFSNSRSEMNVSTLELGDSALYLCASSTLGEQYFGPGTRLTVT.

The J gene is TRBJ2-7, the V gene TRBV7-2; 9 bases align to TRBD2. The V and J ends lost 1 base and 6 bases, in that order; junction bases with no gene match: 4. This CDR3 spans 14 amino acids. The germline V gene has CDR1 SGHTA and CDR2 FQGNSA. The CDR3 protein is CASSLGVSGSEQYF. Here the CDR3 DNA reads TGTGCCAGCAGCTTAGGTGTTAGCGGGAGCGAGCAGTACTTC. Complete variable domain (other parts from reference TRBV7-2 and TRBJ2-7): GAGVSQSPSNKVTEKGKDVELRCDPISGHTALYWYRQSLGQGLEFLIYFQGNSAPDKSGLPSDRFSAERTGGSVSTLTIQRTQQEDSAVYLCASSLGVSGSEQYFGPGTRLTVT.